These 6 T cell receptor beta chains share one sample of origin, sequenced in a study of blood T cells in healthy people across ages (dated by TCRdb to between 2014 and 2017). Receptor libraries were prepared by 5' RACE. The reads were generated on an Illumina HiSeq 2500. A second about 7 to 11 cycle PCR used a sample-barcoded 5' primer and a J-beta primer mix. TCRdb trimmed the raw reads at Q25, called clones with MiXCR and kept productive beta chains. Records with the same CDR3 protein are collapsed into one entry carrying the most frequent genes and DNA. The sample profile shows 1.6 million or so distinct CDR3 sequences; around 36% of them were found once. Of the sample, about 11% is held by the ten largest clones. The source material was blood. These receptors were taken from a woman aged 30 to 39 in good health.

The rearrangement joins TRBV5-1 to TRBJ2-1; possibly TRBD1 or TRBD2 for D (5 bases each). Germline assignment: CDR1 SGHRS and CDR2 YFSETQ. CDR3 length: 17 residues. Trimming removed 5 bases at V and 9 bases at J, with 27 bases between. The CDR3 coding sequence is TGCGCCAGCAGACTTCTCCCGGGACCCGGTGGGGAGTTTGAGCAGTTCTTC. This encodes CASRLLPGPGGEFEQFF.

The chain couples TRBV7-2 to TRBJ2-5, with D hard to call. V gave up 4 bases and J gave up 5 bases, with 14 bases separating them. This CDR3 has 14 amino acids. Germline assignment: CDR1 SGHTA and CDR2 FQGNSA. DNA of the CDR3: TGTGCCAGCAGCTGGTGGCCCGTGGAGGAGACCCAGTACTTC. Its translation: CASSWWPVEETQYF.

This clonotype has a single count. The chain links TRBV5-6 to TRBJ2-3; a possible D gene is TRBD2 (5 bases). Germline V lookup: CDR1 SGHDT, CDR2 YYEEEE. This CDR3 comprises 15 residues. V lost 3 bases, J lost 0 bases, and 11 bases lay in between. The CDR3 DNA reads as TGTGCCAGCAGCTCCGGACTGATTAGCACAGATACGCAGTATTTT. Amino acid sequence: CASSSGLISTDTQYF. Filled out from reference TRBV5-6 and TRBJ2-3, the complete variable domain reads DAGVTQSPTHLIKTRGQQVTLRCSPKSGHDTVSWYQQALGQGPQFIFQYYEEEERQRGNFPDRFSGHQFPNYSSELNVNALLLGDSALYLCASSSGLISTDTQYFGPGTRLTVL.

The rearrangement links TRBV7-2 to TRBJ2-1; possible D gene TRBD2, 5 bases. With 0 bases removed from V and 4 bases from J, the gap between germline ends came to 13 bases. CDR3 size: 16 residues. Per the germline V gene, CDR1 is SGHTA and CDR2 is FQGNSA. The CDR3 DNA is TGTGCCAGCAGCTTAGCGGAGGTCAAACCTTACAATGAGCAGTTCTTC. Protein: CASSLAEVKPYNEQFF.

This clonotype was counted a few times. The J gene is TRBJ2-1, the V gene TRBV7-3; D is possibly TRBD2 (6 bases). The CDR3 is made up of 15 amino acids. V lost 1 base, J lost 9 bases, and 16 bases lay in between. CDR1 is SGHTA and CDR2 is FQGTGA in the germline V gene. For the CDR3, the DNA is TGTGCCAGCAGCTTAAAGGCCTTAAAGGGAGGTGAGCAGTTCTTC. Its protein product is CASSLKALKGGEQFF.

The rearrangement joins TRBV20-1 to TRBJ1-2; D gene ambiguous. V lost 0 bases and J lost 2, with 7 bases in between. Germline CDR1 DFQATT, CDR2 SNEGSKA (reference sequence). The CDR3 has 13 amino acids. The CDR3 DNA follows: TGCAGTGCTAGAGATGCAGAAAACTATGGCTACACCTTC. This codes for CSARDAENYGYTF.